Each of the 2 T cell receptor beta chains below was sequenced from the same sample in a study of Ad26.COV2.S vaccination and SARS-CoV-2 variants. Treatment: over 15 received Ad26.COV2.S at low or high dose, single or two shots; 5 received placebo; per-sample allocation not given. Day 63 following the first vaccine or placebo injection was when the samples were taken. The table came from immunoSEQ multiplex PCR; TCRdb's copy has only in-frame clones and leaves some out. The data hold 200,000 to 250,000 clones, with around 89% observed a single time. Sequences were derived from peripheral blood, sampled in a trial of Ad26.COV2.S vaccine versus placebo. The origin of the receptors is a person between 18 and 65 years old who received the Ad26.COV2.S COVID-19 vaccine or a placebo.

This clone was found a few times. The V and J genes are TRBV3-1 (or the pseudogene TRBV3-2) and TRBJ2-1, with no clear D. The length of the CDR3 is 15 residues. Germline CDR1 reads LGHDT; CDR2 reads YNNKEL (reference sequence). The ends were cut back, 1 base at V and 2 bases at J, with 9 bases in the middle. The CDR3 DNA reads as TGTGCCAGCAGCCAAGGAAATTCACCCTACAATGAGCAGTTCTTC. Protein: CASSQGNSPYNEQFF.

This chain connects TRBV7-6 to TRBJ1-1; perhaps TRBD1 as D (5 bases). Germline values: CDR1 SGHVS, CDR2 FNYEAQ. Trimming stripped 2 bases from V and 4 bases from J, with 8 bases between. This CDR3 is built from 13 residues. This chain's CDR3 is CASSLTRGTEAFF. CDR3 DNA sequence: TGTGCCAGCAGCTTAACGAGGGGCACTGAAGCTTTCTTT.